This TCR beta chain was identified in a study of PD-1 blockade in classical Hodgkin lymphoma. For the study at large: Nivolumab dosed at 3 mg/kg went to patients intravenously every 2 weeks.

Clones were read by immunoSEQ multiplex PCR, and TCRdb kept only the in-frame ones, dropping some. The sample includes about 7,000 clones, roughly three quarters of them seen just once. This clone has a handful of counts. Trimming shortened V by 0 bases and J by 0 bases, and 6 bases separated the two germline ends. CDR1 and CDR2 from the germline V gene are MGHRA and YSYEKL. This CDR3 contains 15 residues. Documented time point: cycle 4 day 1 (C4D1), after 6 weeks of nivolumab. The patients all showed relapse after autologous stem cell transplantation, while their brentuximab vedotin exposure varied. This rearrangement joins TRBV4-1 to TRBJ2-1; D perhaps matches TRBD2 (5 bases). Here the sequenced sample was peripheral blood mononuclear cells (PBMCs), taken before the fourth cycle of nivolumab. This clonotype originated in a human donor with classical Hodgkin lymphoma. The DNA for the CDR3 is TGCGCCAGCAGCCAAGACACTAGCTCCTACAATGAGCAGTTCTTC. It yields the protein CASSQDTSSYNEQFF.